The entry below describes one T cell receptor beta chain. The V gene lost 4 bases and the J gene lost 3 bases, with 12 bases spanning the gap. From germline, CDR1 is SGHAT and CDR2 FQNNGV. This CDR3 comprises 14 residues. This entry is derived from a study of OX40 agonist ivuxolimab in advanced cancers. Produced via immunoSEQ multiplex PCR; TCRdb's table is partial and in-frame only. The sample yields about 85,000 clones, approximately 83% seen once. At cycle 4 day 1, cycle 7 day 1, and baseline, blood was sampled. This sample comprised CD4+ or CD8+ T cells sorted from blood, obtained in a trial of the OX40 agonist ivuxolimab. The sequence was obtained from an adult with an advanced solid tumor such as melanoma, head and neck, liver or kidney cancer. This chain links TRBV11-2 with TRBJ1-1, with D tentatively TRBD1 (5 bases). This CDR3 is CASSSSGTHTEAFF. CDR3 sequence (DNA): TGTGCCAGCAGCTCCTCCGGGACCCACACTGAAGCTTTCTTT.